These 3 T cell receptor beta chains share one sample of origin, sequenced in a study of breast tumors, draining lymph nodes, adjacent tissues (dated by TCRdb to the mid-2010s). Library creation used multiplex PCR. Sequenced on an Illumina HiSeq 2000. TCRdb redid the processing of the public reads, applying fastp at Q25 and MiXCR, and retained in-frame beta chains. Under each unique CDR3 protein, matching rows form one entry showing the most common genes and DNA. In this sample the table shows some 170,000 distinct CDR3 sequences, about 34% of which occur a single time. Of the sample, about 4.1% falls within the top ten clones. The axillary draining lymph nodes of breast cancer patients were the source of the lymph node samples. Input material: axillary lymph node tissue. The receptors come from a female donor with breast cancer. Some clones in this sample may be carry-over from other donors' samples.

This clonotype was observed many times. The J gene is TRBJ1-6, the V gene TRBV4-1; tentatively, D is TRBD1 (5 bases). Looked up from germline, CDR1 is MGHRA and CDR2 is YSYEKL. The CDR3 has 17 amino acids. V was trimmed by 2 bases and J by 8 bases, leaving 19 bases between them. The CDR3 DNA follows: TGCGCCAGCAGCCAACACCGGGACGCCAGGCCCGATTCACCCCTCCACTTT. Its translation is CASSQHRDARPDSPLHF.

This clonotype was seen once. The genes are TRBV11-2 and TRBJ1-6; D ambiguous. V was pared by 0 bases and J by 0 bases, with 6 bases between. The CDR3 has 16 residues. Germline CDR1 is SGHAT and CDR2 is FQNNGV. CDR3 residues: CASSLDWCSYNSPLHF. CDR3 nucleotide sequence: TGTGCCAGCAGCTTAGATTGGTGCTCCTATAATTCACCCCTCCACTTT.

The sample holds many counts of this clonotype. The chain employs TRBV12-3 or TRBV12-4 and TRBJ1-6, with a tentative D call TRBD1 (6 bases). The germline V and J ends were trimmed by 3 bases and 6 bases, with 21 bases remaining between them. CDR3 length: 18 amino acids. For the CDR3, the DNA is TGTGCCAGCAGTTTCCTAAAACCCGGACAGTATCTTAATTCACCCCTCCACTTT. Its translation is CASSFLKPGQYLNSPLHF.